These T cell receptor beta chains were read from a single sample in a study of T cell responses to AZD1222 COVID-19 vaccine. Assay used: immunoSEQ multiplex PCR; TCRdb lists only in-frame clones, some missing. The data hold 150,000 to 200,000 clones, with more than 85% observed a single time. The sample was peripheral blood, taken 28 days after the second AZD1222 dose. All receptors derive from an adult who received the AZD1222 COVID-19 vaccine. CDR3s include the opening cysteine and the closing phenylalanine or tryptophan. The D gene is left open where the match is weak. Where a row states a size, it is once, few, many or the class of an expanded clone; other rows omit it.

abundance: NA; d_gene: TRBD1; j_gene: TRBJ2-7; v_gene: TRBV7-3; CDR3aa: CASSPAEDRSLYEQYF; CDR3nt: TGTGCCAGCAGCCCCGCCGAGGACAGGTCTTTATACGAGCAGTACTTC
abundance: NA; d_gene: TRBD2; j_gene: TRBJ2-1; v_gene: TRBV19; CDR3aa: CASSTSGGVINEQFF; CDR3nt: TGTGCCAGTAGTACTAGCGGGGGGGTAATAAATGAGCAGTTCTTC
abundance: NA; d_gene: NA; j_gene: TRBJ1-3; v_gene: TRBV27; CDR3aa: CASSVTGFSGNTIYF; CDR3nt: TGTGCCAGCAGCGTGACAGGTTTCTCTGGAAACACCATATATTTT
abundance: NA; d_gene: TRBD1; j_gene: TRBJ1-2; v_gene: TRBV19; CDR3aa: CASRDYRGRDYGYTF; CDR3nt: TGTGCCAGTAGGGACTACAGGGGCCGCGACTATGGCTACACCTTC
abundance: NA; d_gene: TRBD2; j_gene: TRBJ2-3; v_gene: TRBV7-2; CDR3aa: CASSFGGGLNTQYF; CDR3nt: TGTGCCAGCAGCTTCGGCGGGGGGTTGAATACGCAGTATTTT
abundance: NA; d_gene: NA; j_gene: TRBJ1-5; v_gene: TRBV19; CDR3aa: CASSFNQGPQHF; CDR3nt: TGTGCCAGTAGTTTTAACCAGGGGCCCCAGCATTTT
abundance: NA; d_gene: TRBD2; j_gene: TRBJ2-3; v_gene: TRBV28; CDR3aa: CASSPLGLADAPDTQYF; CDR3nt: TGTGCCAGCAGTCCCTTGGGACTAGCCGACGCACCAGATACGCAGTATTTT
abundance: NA; d_gene: NA; j_gene: TRBJ2-7; v_gene: TRBV6-6; CDR3aa: CASSYSQKGEQYF; CDR3nt: TGTGCCAGCAGTTACTCACAGAAGGGCGAGCAGTACTTC
abundance: NA; d_gene: NA; j_gene: TRBJ1-1; v_gene: TRBV4-3; CDR3aa: CASSQDSDTEAFF; CDR3nt: TGCGCCAGCAGCCAAGACTCAGACACTGAAGCTTTCTTT
abundance: NA; d_gene: TRBD2; j_gene: TRBJ2-2; v_gene: TRBV5-4; CDR3aa: CASILRTSGGNTGELFF; CDR3nt: TGTGCCAGCATCCTGCGGACTAGCGGGGGGAACACCGGGGAGCTGTTTTTT
abundance: NA; d_gene: TRBD1; j_gene: TRBJ2-4; v_gene: TRBV18; CDR3aa: CASSLTGGAKNIQYF; CDR3nt: TGTGCCAGCTCGCTCACAGGGGGTGCCAAAAACATTCAGTACTTC
abundance: NA; d_gene: TRBD2; j_gene: TRBJ2-7; v_gene: TRBV6-2/TRBV6-3; CDR3aa: CASSYFAGVYEQYF; CDR3nt: TGTGCCAGCAGTTACTTTGCGGGGGTCTACGAGCAGTACTTC
abundance: NA; d_gene: TRBD1; j_gene: TRBJ1-2; v_gene: TRBV7-8; CDR3aa: CASSFGQGAVGNYGYTF; CDR3nt: TGTGCCAGCAGCTTTGGACAGGGGGCGGTAGGGAACTATGGCTACACCTTC
abundance: NA; d_gene: NA; j_gene: TRBJ2-5; v_gene: TRBV6-2/TRBV6-3; CDR3aa: CASSYSTPLAQYF; CDR3nt: TGTGCCAGCAGTTACTCAACGCCCCTGGCCCAGTACTTC
abundance: NA; d_gene: NA; j_gene: TRBJ1-4; v_gene: TRBV4-1; CDR3aa: CASSQGATNEKLFF; CDR3nt: TGCGCCAGCAGCCAAGGTGCAACTAATGAAAAACTGTTTTTT
abundance: NA; d_gene: TRBD2; j_gene: TRBJ2-3; v_gene: TRBV4-1; CDR3aa: CASSQEVAGGPYF; CDR3nt: TGCGCCAGCAGCCAAGAGGTAGCGGGAGGACCGTATTTT
abundance: NA; d_gene: NA; j_gene: TRBJ2-3; v_gene: TRBV5-4; CDR3aa: CASSLDTGSTDTQYF; CDR3nt: TGTGCCAGCAGCTTGGACACAGGGAGCACAGATACGCAGTATTTT
abundance: NA; d_gene: TRBD1; j_gene: TRBJ1-1; v_gene: TRBV29-1; CDR3aa: CSVQTGALAGSEAFF; CDR3nt: TGCAGCGTTCAAACAGGGGCTCTGGCGGGATCTGAAGCTTTCTTT
abundance: NA; d_gene: NA; j_gene: TRBJ2-7; v_gene: TRBV4-1; CDR3aa: CASSPGDYEQYF; CDR3nt: TGCGCCAGCAGCCCAGGGGACTACGAGCAGTACTTC
abundance: NA; d_gene: NA; j_gene: TRBJ2-3; v_gene: TRBV3-1/TRBV3-2; CDR3aa: CASSQDQAGNTQYF; CDR3nt: TGTGCCAGCAGCCAAGATCAGGCTGGGAATACGCAGTATTTT
abundance: NA; d_gene: TRBD1; j_gene: TRBJ2-7; v_gene: TRBV13; CDR3aa: CASSFRIRDRSYEQYF; CDR3nt: TGTGCCAGCAGCTTTAGAATCCGGGACAGATCCTACGAGCAGTACTTC
abundance: NA; d_gene: NA; j_gene: TRBJ2-2; v_gene: TRBV9; CDR3aa: CASSLASSGAGELFF; CDR3nt: TGTGCCAGCAGCCTAGCTAGCTCGGGGGCCGGGGAGCTGTTTTTT
abundance: NA; d_gene: NA; j_gene: TRBJ1-6; v_gene: TRBV18; CDR3aa: CASSPKAFNSPLHF; CDR3nt: TGTGCCAGCTCACCGAAGGCCTTTAATTCACCCCTCCACTTT
abundance: NA; d_gene: NA; j_gene: TRBJ2-5; v_gene: TRBV24-1; CDR3aa: CATSDRRAGYQETQYF; CDR3nt: TGTGCCACCAGTGATAGGAGGGCAGGGTACCAAGAGACCCAGTACTTC
abundance: NA; d_gene: NA; j_gene: TRBJ2-7; v_gene: TRBV9; CDR3aa: CASSVGLTYEQYF; CDR3nt: TGTGCCAGCAGCGTAGGACTGACTTACGAGCAGTACTTC
abundance: once; d_gene: TRBD1; j_gene: TRBJ1-2; v_gene: TRBV2; CDR3aa: CASSEIRGQLNYGYTF; CDR3nt: TGTGCCAGCAGTGAAATCAGGGGGCAACTTAACTATGGCTACACCTTC
abundance: NA; d_gene: NA; j_gene: TRBJ2-5; v_gene: TRBV5-1; CDR3aa: CASSLVSGAQETQYF; CDR3nt: TGCGCCAGCAGCTTGGTGTCAGGGGCCCAAGAGACCCAGTACTTC
abundance: NA; d_gene: TRBD1; j_gene: TRBJ1-2; v_gene: TRBV6-5; CDR3aa: CASTNPGTVSYGYTF; CDR3nt: TGTGCCAGCACCAATCCCGGGACAGTGAGCTATGGCTACACCTTC
abundance: NA; d_gene: TRBD1; j_gene: TRBJ2-1; v_gene: TRBV19; CDR3aa: CASKRDRGPDEQFF; CDR3nt: TGTGCCAGTAAGCGGGACAGGGGTCCGGATGAGCAGTTCTTC
abundance: NA; d_gene: NA; j_gene: TRBJ1-2; v_gene: TRBV29-1; CDR3aa: CSVEAPQQGSGAYGYTF; CDR3nt: TGCAGCGTTGAAGCCCCCCAACAGGGCAGTGGGGCCTATGGCTACACCTTC
abundance: NA; d_gene: TRBD2; j_gene: TRBJ2-3; v_gene: TRBV7-9; CDR3aa: CASSLAGSRTDTQYF; CDR3nt: TGTGCCAGCAGCCTAGCGGGGAGTCGGACAGATACGCAGTATTTT
abundance: once; d_gene: NA; j_gene: TRBJ1-3; v_gene: TRBV9; CDR3aa: CASSADPRGSGNTIYF; CDR3nt: TGTGCCAGCAGCGCAGACCCCAGAGGCTCTGGAAACACCATATATTTT
abundance: NA; d_gene: TRBD2; j_gene: TRBJ2-7; v_gene: TRBV11-2; CDR3aa: CASSLDLRGRGEQYF; CDR3nt: TGTGCCAGCAGCTTAGATCTTCGCGGGAGGGGCGAGCAGTACTTC
abundance: NA; d_gene: NA; j_gene: TRBJ2-1; v_gene: TRBV7-3; CDR3aa: CASSPVPGPSGEQFF; CDR3nt: TGTGCCAGCAGCCCCGTACCGGGCCCCTCGGGGGAGCAGTTCTTC
abundance: once; d_gene: TRBD2; j_gene: TRBJ2-3; v_gene: TRBV7-9; CDR3aa: CAVRLADLRDTQYF; CDR3nt: TGTGCCGTAAGACTAGCGGACCTCAGGGATACGCAGTATTTT
abundance: NA; d_gene: NA; j_gene: TRBJ2-1; v_gene: TRBV2; CDR3aa: CASSVEADSYNEQFF; CDR3nt: TGTGCCAGCAGTGTGGAGGCAGACTCCTACAATGAGCAGTTCTTC
abundance: NA; d_gene: NA; j_gene: TRBJ2-7; v_gene: TRBV7-2; CDR3aa: CASSLGLGVDGFF; CDR3nt: TGTGCCAGCAGCTTAGGTCTCGGGGTAGACGGTTTCTTC
abundance: NA; d_gene: NA; j_gene: TRBJ2-7; v_gene: TRBV6-2/TRBV6-3; CDR3aa: CASSYSLAYEQYF; CDR3nt: TGTGCCAGCAGTTACTCGCTGGCCTACGAGCAGTACTTC
abundance: NA; d_gene: NA; j_gene: TRBJ2-3; v_gene: TRBV27; CDR3aa: CASSFWAASTDTQYF; CDR3nt: TGTGCCAGCAGTTTCTGGGCGGCTAGCACAGATACGCAGTATTTT
abundance: NA; d_gene: TRBD2; j_gene: TRBJ2-2; v_gene: TRBV7-3; CDR3aa: CASSPRLARNTGELFF; CDR3nt: TGTGCCAGCAGCCCCCGACTAGCGCGAAACACCGGGGAGCTGTTTTTT
abundance: NA; d_gene: NA; j_gene: TRBJ2-3; v_gene: TRBV6-5; CDR3aa: CASSSQGVTDTQYF; CDR3nt: TGTGCCAGCAGTTCACAGGGAGTTACAGATACGCAGTATTTT
abundance: NA; d_gene: TRBD1; j_gene: TRBJ2-5; v_gene: TRBV2; CDR3aa: CASTSGGADQETQYF; CDR3nt: TGTGCCAGCACCTCAGGGGGCGCAGATCAAGAGACCCAGTACTTC
abundance: NA; d_gene: NA; j_gene: TRBJ1-4; v_gene: TRBV12-5; CDR3aa: CARCKKGPGNEKLFF; CDR3nt: TGTGCTAGGTGTAAAAAGGGGCCAGGTAATGAAAAACTGTTTTTT
abundance: NA; d_gene: TRBD2; j_gene: TRBJ2-3; v_gene: TRBV5-1; CDR3aa: CASSWGAGGQDTQYF; CDR3nt: TGCGCCAGCAGCTGGGGAGCGGGGGGGCAAGATACGCAGTATTTT
abundance: NA; d_gene: NA; j_gene: TRBJ1-3; v_gene: TRBV7-2; CDR3aa: CASAKWGGGGNTIYF; CDR3nt: TGTGCCAGCGCTAAATGGGGGGGCGGAGGAAACACCATATATTTT
abundance: NA; d_gene: TRBD2; j_gene: TRBJ2-1; v_gene: TRBV4-1; CDR3aa: CASSQGGASGDYNEQFF; CDR3nt: TGCGCCAGCAGCCAAGGGGGAGCTAGCGGGGACTACAATGAGCAGTTCTTC
abundance: NA; d_gene: NA; j_gene: TRBJ2-1; v_gene: TRBV20-1; CDR3aa: CSAGEYNEQFF; CDR3nt: TGCAGTGCAGGGGAGTACAATGAGCAGTTCTTC
abundance: NA; d_gene: TRBD1; j_gene: TRBJ1-5; v_gene: TRBV4-2; CDR3aa: CASSQTGTGENQPQHF; CDR3nt: TGTGCCAGCAGCCAAACCGGGACAGGGGAAAATCAGCCCCAGCATTTT
abundance: NA; d_gene: NA; j_gene: TRBJ2-1; v_gene: TRBV23-1; CDR3aa: CASSQSRVSEQFF; CDR3nt: TGCGCCAGCAGTCAATCCAGGGTCAGTGAGCAGTTCTTC
abundance: NA; d_gene: NA; j_gene: TRBJ2-7; v_gene: TRBV5-5; CDR3aa: CASSFETLSYEQYF; CDR3nt: TGTGCCAGCAGCTTTGAGACTTTAAGTTACGAGCAGTACTTC